This T cell receptor beta chain was found in a study of cytomegalovirus exposure and HLA in healthy donors (TCRdb year 2017). For the study in its entirety: In an earlier analysis of approximately 500 of the donors, 276 Gb of sequence data and some 100 million unique TCR beta sequences from 150 million to 200 million T cells were reported. Genome-wide SNP genotypes for about 65% of the 666 donors were used in a later genetic analysis, which treated that subset as a discovery cohort. Typing coverage differed by locus: A, B, C, DRB1 and DQB1 were typed in about 620-640 donors, DQA1 in roughly 510, DPA1 in nearly 610, and DPB1 in just under 490. Donor age, sex, ethnicity and CMV serostatus were collected together with the repertoire data. Every repertoire in the discovery cohort had been generated on one and the same sequencing platform. Both class I and class II loci were covered by HLA typing, at four-digit resolution. A later analysis re-analyzed previously published TCR beta repertoires from roughly 630 donors and added high-resolution HLA genotyping to study TCR occurrence patterns. The genetic ancestry cluster associated with self-reported Caucasian donors included roughly 84% of the roughly 360 genotyped donors. The study aimed to test whether signatures of past pathogen exposure could be identified by cataloging public T cell receptors. About five DR-DQ haplotypes were handled as single units for association and clustering, since linkage in the cohort was strong. Across around 400 genotyped donors of the cohort, an average of about 250,000 unique TCR beta nucleotide sequences per donor were sequenced, and 15% to 20% of those sequences were non-productive. Using immunosequencing, the study profiled T cell repertoires from about 620 subjects and related those repertoires to cytomegalovirus serostatus. High-throughput TCR immunosequencing, statistical association of individual TCRs with disease status, and machine learning were combined to predict cytomegalovirus infection status. The later analysis used no new phenotypic data to find candidate immune exposures, relying instead on TCR beta sequences and their occurrence across donors. In addition to the first cohort of around 670 subjects, a separate validation cohort of some 120 different subjects was used. An early release covering roughly 640 HLA-typed donors comprised about 290 gigabases of sequencing data and tens of millions of unique TCR sequences. In an earlier analysis of 550 to 700 of the donors, high-throughput TCR beta sequencing was used to judge whether each TCR beta V gene segment behaved as functional or pseudogenic. What the authors observed across the whole study: Cytomegalovirus status was reported to be diagnosed by the classifier with high specificity and sensitivity in both the original and validation cohorts. A cluster of highly shared sequence variants was judged likely to be a technical artifact of the sequencing pipeline. Immune exposure information for the cohort was limited to CMV serostatus. Sequencing depth was assumed to be roughly uniform across donors in the presence/absence analyses, though that assumption may not hold. In an earlier analysis of 587 of the donors, most TCR beta V segments appeared in productive rearrangements about 90% or about 30% of the time, broadly matching IMGT annotations. An association between a missense DCLRE1C variant and V-gene and J-gene trimming of TCR beta chains was found in a later genetic analysis and replicated in an independent cohort. In a later analysis, 16,951 TCR beta sequences were associated with specific HLA alleles at a false discovery rate of 0.05. When HLA alleles, especially DR and DQ, strongly co-occurred, attributing TCR associations to individual alleles was difficult. Because HLA typing was unavailable for some donors at each locus, only the typed subset was used in association tests. Linkage disequilibrium might explain the correlated functional status among segregating V segments, but an unknown experimental factor could not be excluded. Some IMGT-functional V segments, including TRBV6-2 and TRBV6-3, could not be told apart with the 87-base-pair reads, so those segments were excluded. A few of the identified cytomegalovirus-associated TCR beta chains were confirmed in vitro to be specific for cytomegalovirus antigens. Compared with equally common non-associated chains, HLA-associated TCR beta chains in a later analysis were more clonally expanded and had lower generation probabilities. According to the authors, the approach could potentially be generalized to other disease states and immunological phenotypes. Most TCR sequences were seen in very few donors, while some public TCRs were found in many individuals. A further reported finding was that TCR beta sequences accurately predicted the HLA-A and HLA-B alleles for most subjects in the first cohort. Because counts were too low, roughly 18 rarely observed V segments, including chromosome 9 orphons, were left out of the earlier analysis of a few hundred of the donors. Compared with the roughly 670-donor mean, donors in an Asian-associated ancestry cluster had fewer N-insertions in productive TCRs, according to a later genetic analysis. The study gave a list of roughly 150 TCR beta chains associated with cytomegalovirus. In a later analysis, TCR association rates were found to vary across HLA loci, with the most associated TCRs seen for DRB1 alleles and the fewest for HLA-C alleles. Most CMV-associated TCR beta chains appeared to be HLA-restricted in a later analysis, and the HLA associations seemed to be driven largely by CMV exposure. A later analysis reported that several top co-occurrence clusters appeared linked to parvovirus B19, influenza, CMV and Epstein-Barr virus. In this cohort, only TCR beta chains were sequenced, and detectable features were limited by the absence of alpha or paired-chain data.

Libraries were built with the immunoSEQ multiplex PCR assay. The multiplex PCR relied on a mix of 60 forward primers for TCR Vbeta segments and 13 reverse primers for TCR Jbeta segments. A multiplex PCR assay on genomic DNA amplified the CDR3 region of rearranged TCR beta genes. The Illumina HiSeq System was used to sequence the amplified TCR beta libraries as 87-base-pair reads. The source study handled its data this way. In a later analysis, 80 million or so unique TCR beta chains were counted across the approximately 670 repertoires, and roughly 11 million of these chains were shared by at least two donors. Raw reads were error-corrected and collapsed into unique sequences with a nearest-neighbor algorithm that merged closely related sequences to remove PCR and sequencing errors. CDR3 sequences were aligned to IMGT reference sequences to assign V, D and J gene segments. For a sequence to be retained, at least a six-nucleotide match to both a V gene segment and a J gene segment was required. A rearrangement was called productive if the CDR3 had no stop codons and remained in frame with V and J, and every other rearrangement was called non-productive. CDR3 was defined according to IMGT convention as the region running from the second conserved V-encoded cysteine to the conserved J-encoded phenylalanine. The earlier analysis of 587 of the donors excluded sequences that lacked an unambiguous match to a single V gene segment. An earlier analysis of roughly 590 of the donors called V segments functional above 56.7% productive rearrangements and segregating when the between-donor standard deviation exceeded 5%. To diagnose cytomegalovirus status from the catalog of TCR beta chain sequences, a statistical classification framework was built. In a later analysis, V and J genes were assigned by comparing TCR nucleotide sequences against IMGT/GENE-DB human TR gene sequences. Using the TCRdist pipeline, a later analysis assigned CDR3 sequences along with most-parsimonious VDJ recombination scenarios. A later analysis defined each TCR beta chain by its CDR3 amino acid sequence plus V-gene family, and excluded reads lacking a unique V-gene family. In a later analysis, 550 to 650 highly shared, low-generation-probability nucleotide sequences were removed to address suspected cross-contamination and a sequencing artifact. In a later analysis, a clonal expansion index for each public chain was calculated from normalized within-repertoire ranks of inferred template counts. In a later analysis, generation probabilities were computed with a VDJ recombination model fitted to out-of-frame rearrangements, and the resulting probabilities were checked against IGoR. In a later analysis, TCR-TCR, TCR-HLA and TCR-CMV co-occurrence was scored with hypergeometric tests, and a repertoire-size bias correction was applied to TCR pairs. In a later analysis, false discovery rates were estimated by permuting HLA or CMV assignments 20 times. A later analysis grouped co-occurring TCRs with DBSCAN, adding TCRdist sequence similarity when clustering within HLA-allele-positive subsets. For co-occurrence clustering, repertoires with fewer than 30,000 or more than 120,000 public chains were excluded, along with four or five repertoires with anomalous nucleotide sharing. TCRdb limited this immuneACCESS table to in-frame rearrangements with V and J called. A share of clones is missing; checked studies link under half to unresolved V genes, and the rest is unexplained. V and J calls and clone size are as listed in that table; D and trimming were resolved from the DNA. Recorded for this sample are approximately 120,000 clones; over 70% of them occurred a single time. Jointly, the top ten make up 0.95% to 1.5% of the sample.

Concerning this clone: This receptor's antigen is unknown. Base qualities are missing; no much larger clone stands one base away.

The cohort consisted of some 730 healthy bone marrow donors. At the time of sampling, all cohort members were nominally healthy, though unrecorded immune exposures were likely present. The donor tested CMV seronegative, placing the donor among the 300 to 450 seronegative members of the cohort. A peripheral blood sample was collected from each donor, and TCR beta sequencing was performed on peripheral blood mononuclear cells. Genomic DNA was extracted from the blood cell samples with the Qiagen DNeasy Blood Extraction Kit. The CDR1 and CDR2 encoded by the germline V gene are SNHLY and FYNNEI. Trimming removed 6 bases from V and 0 bases from J; the gene matches leave 7 bases unexplained. The CDR3 runs 16 amino acids, cysteine and phenylalanine included. Here the CDR3 DNA is all that survives: 48 bases in frame from base 1.

The chain uses TRBV2 and TRBJ1-5; 8 junctional bases match TRBD1. This clonotype was sampled from a female donor in good health and CMV-seronegative. The sequenced material came from PBMCs. CDR3 protein: CASSGTGGYSNQPQHF. The DNA sequence reads TGTGCCAGCAGCGGAACAGGGGGATATAGCAATCAGCCCCAGCATTTT. Where the CDR3 stops, the reference TRBV2 and TRBJ1-5 genes take over; the full variable domain is EPEVTQTPSHQVTQMGQEVILRCVPISNHLYFYWYRQILGQKVEFLVSFYNNEISEKSEIFDDQFSVERPDGSNFTLKIRSTKLEDSAMYFCASSGTGGYSNQPQHFGDGTRLSIL.